The text below deals with one TCR beta chain. These data originate in a study of blood T cell repertoires in COVID-19. Across the study: T cells, B-cell-depleted T cells, or PBMCs supplied cDNA or gDNA.

With 1 base removed from V and 7 bases from J, the gap between germline ends came to 5 bases. The CDR3 runs 12 residues. The germline gives CDR1 LGHDT, CDR2 YNNKEL (reference sequence). The assay was immunoSEQ multiplex PCR, and TCRdb's table has in-frame clones only and misses some. Among about 170,000 clones listed, more than 75% were seen once. The TCR was taken from a man aged 70-80 years with acute or convalescent COVID-19. The rearrangement joins TRBV3-1 (or the pseudogene TRBV3-2) to TRBJ2-1; no definite D call. Sequenced material: peripheral blood. CDR3 nucleotide sequence: TGTGCCAGCAGCCAAGTAGTGAATGAGCAGTTCTTC. Translated: CASSQVVNEQFF.